A single sample gave rise to the 26 T cell receptor beta chains below, sequenced in a study of blood T cell repertoires in COVID-19. Assay: immunoSEQ multiplex PCR; the TCRdb copy retains only in-frame clones and omits some. The sample contains under 150,000 clones, approximately 81% of which appear only once. Sequencing used peripheral blood. The receptors shown here come from a man in his fifties or sixties with acute or convalescent COVID-19.

V is TRBV7-6 and J is TRBJ2-7, with D possibly being TRBD1 (6 bases). The V gene lost 5 bases and the J gene lost 1 base, with 12 bases spanning the gap. Looked up from germline, CDR1 is SGHVS and CDR2 is FNYEAQ. The CDR3 sequence is 14 residues long. The CDR3 here is CASSRGTGSYEQYF. The CDR3 nucleotides are TGTGCCAGCAGCCGAGGAACAGGGTCCTACGAGCAGTACTTC.

In regard to this clone: Other DNA sequences of this sample code for an identical CDR3. The chain employs TRBV5-1 and TRBJ2-3; D remains unclear. CDR1 SGHRS and CDR2 YFSETQ come from the germline V gene. The CDR3 contains 14 residues. The V end was cut by 0 bases, the J end by 0 bases, with 5 bases between. CDR3 nucleotides: TGCGCCAGCAGCTTGGACAGTAGCACAGATACGCAGTATTTT. Translated, it gives CASSLDSSTDTQYF.

This clone was detected only once. The chain joins TRBV9 to TRBJ1-2; 9 positions match TRBD1. The length of the CDR3 is 16 residues. Germline assignment: CDR1 SGDLS and CDR2 YYNGEE. The junction had 10 bases not matched to a gene; V was cut back by 3 bases and J by 4 bases. As DNA, the CDR3 is TGTGCCAGCAGCGCCCTACCGGGACAGGGTGTCTATGGCTACACCTTC. Its translation is CASSALPGQGVYGYTF.

The chain uses TRBV10-1 and TRBJ2-2; D is possibly TRBD2 (5 bases). CDR1 and CDR2 from the germline V gene are WNHNN and SYGVQD (reference sequence). The CDR3 totals 16 residues. The ends were cut back, 2 bases at V and 1 base at J, with 11 bases in the middle. The CDR3 nucleotides read TGCGCCAGCAGTGAGAGGGTCGGGGTGAACACCGGGGAGCTGTTTTTT. Translated: CASSERVGVNTGELFF.

This chain links TRBV27 with TRBJ1-2, with 10 bases fitting TRBD1. The CDR3 spans 15 residues. Germline CDR1 and CDR2: MNHEY and SMNVEV (reference sequence). V lost 4 bases and J lost 0; bases outside the gene matches: 2. CDR3 in DNA: TGTGCCAGCAGTTGGACAGGGGGGGCTAACTATGGCTACACCTTC. This gives the protein CASSWTGGANYGYTF.

The V gene is TRBV30, the J gene TRBJ2-7; 9 bases fit TRBD1. The CDR3 runs 12 residues. The J segment lost 5 bases and the V segment lost 5 bases, leaving 4 bases of the junction unmatched. CDR1 is GTSNPN, CDR2 SVGIG, per germline (reference sequence). The CDR3 is CAWGTGPHEQYF. CDR3 nucleotides: TGTGCCTGGGGGACAGGGCCCCACGAGCAGTACTTC. Full variable domain (missing parts from reference TRBV30 and TRBJ2-7): SQTIHQWPATLVQPVGSPLSLECTVEGTSNPNLYWYRQAAGRGLQLLFYSVGIGQISSEVPQNLSASRPQDRQFILSSKKLLLSDSGFYLCAWGTGPHEQYFGPGTRLTVT.

This clone was seen once. The chain employs TRBV7-3 and TRBJ1-1; D gene ambiguous. V dropped 5 bases and J dropped 1 base, with 11 bases sitting between them. The CDR3 is 14 residues long. Germline CDR1 and CDR2: SGHTA and FQGTGA. The CDR3 spells CASSPGRQNTEAFF. DNA of the CDR3: TGTGCCAGCAGCCCAGGAAGACAGAACACTGAAGCTTTCTTT.

This rearrangement joins TRBV11-1 to TRBJ2-7, with D unresolved. Trimming cost V 5 bases and J 3 bases, with 17 bases left between them. The CDR3 is made up of 15 amino acids. Germline V gene data show CDR1 as SGHAT and CDR2 as FQDESV (reference sequence). The CDR3 DNA follows: TGTGCCAGCAGCACCACCGTGGTCCCGGTCTACGAGCAGTACTTC. Translation: CASSTTVVPVYEQYF.

This clone was seen just once. This rearrangement joins TRBV20-1 to TRBJ2-3; 9 nucleotides match TRBD2. CDR3 length equals 17 residues. In germline, CDR1 is DFQATT, CDR2 SNEGSKA (reference sequence). J lost 8 bases, V lost 3 bases, and 18 bases had no gene match. DNA for the CDR3: TGCAGTGCTAGTTTTTTCGGGCGAGCGGGAGGCTCGACTACGCAGTATTTT. Its protein product is CSASFFGRAGGSTTQYF.

V usage is TRBV24-1 and J usage is TRBJ1-2, with TRBD1 identical over 10 bases. CDR1 is KGHDR, CDR2 SFDVKD, per germline. V shed 2 bases, J shed 3 bases, and the junction held 5 bases outside the gene matches. CDR3 length: 16 amino acids. The CDR3 nucleotides read TGTGCCACCAGTGATTCCCGGACAGGGGGTTACTATGGCTACACCTTC. As protein: CATSDSRTGGYYGYTF.

The chain is built from TRBV15 and TRBJ2-1; 13 bases are shared with TRBD2. With V trimmed by 2 bases and J by 4 bases, 5 bases remained unmatched. The CDR3 contains 17 residues. In germline, CDR1 is LNHNV, CDR2 YYDKDF (reference sequence). The CDR3 DNA reads as TGTGCCACCAGCAGACCCGGGACTAGCGGGGTATACAATGAGCAGTTCTTC. This encodes CATSRPGTSGVYNEQFF.

The chain uses TRBV6-5 and TRBJ2-1; 13 bases align to TRBD2. The CDR3 length is 15 residues. In germline, CDR1 is MNHEY, CDR2 SVGAGI. V shed 5 bases and J 7 bases; nucleotides not matched to a gene: 5. CDR3 sequence reads: CASSPLGLAGNEQFF. The CDR3 DNA reads as TGTGCCAGCAGTCCCCTGGGACTAGCGGGAAATGAGCAGTTCTTC.

This sequence joins TRBV7-9 and TRBJ2-7, with D perhaps matching TRBD1 (5 bases). Trimming took 5 bases from V and 0 from J, leaving 14 bases between them. CDR1 SEHNR and CDR2 FQNEAQ come from the germline V gene (reference sequence). This CDR3 comprises 15 residues. The chain's CDR3 is CASSPQGGSSYEQYF. CDR3 coding DNA: TGTGCCAGCAGCCCTCAGGGTGGCAGCTCCTACGAGCAGTACTTC.

The genes are TRBV13 and TRBJ1-1; 8 nucleotides agree with TRBD1. There are 13 residues in the CDR3. The V and J ends lost 3 bases and 5 bases, in that order; junction bases with no gene match: 2. Germline loops: CDR1 PRHDT, CDR2 FYEKMQ (reference sequence). DNA of the CDR3: TGTGCCAGCAGCTTTGACAGGGGAACTGAAGCTTTCTTT. It codes for CASSFDRGTEAFF.

The table lists this clone with many counts. The chain has TRBV2 and TRBJ1-2; 7 nucleotides line up with TRBD1. CDR1 and CDR2 (germline): SNHLY, FYNNEI. The V gene end was trimmed by 9 bases and the J gene end by 4 bases; junction bases not matched to a gene: 8. The CDR3 has 13 amino acids. The CDR3 protein is CARQIQGSYGYTF. For the CDR3, the DNA is TGTGCCAGGCAGATACAGGGGAGCTATGGCTACACCTTC.

The J gene is TRBJ2-7, the V gene TRBV5-6; 11 nucleotides line up with TRBD1. The CDR3 is 15 amino acids. V trimming: 4 bases; J trimming: 5 bases; junction bases outside the gene matches: 8. The germline V gene encodes CDR1 SGHDT and CDR2 YYEEEE. CDR3 sequence reads: CASSPDRGRSDEQYF. The DNA for the CDR3 is TGTGCCAGCAGCCCGGACAGGGGGCGGAGTGACGAGCAGTACTTC.

This chain joins TRBV5-1 and TRBJ2-5; no clear D. The CDR3 sequence is 13 residues long. Germline V gene data show CDR1 as SGHRS and CDR2 as YFSETQ. V was clipped by 0 bases and J by 1 base, with 4 bases between them. The CDR3 loop reads CASSLDSQETQYF. The CDR3 coding sequence is TGCGCCAGCAGCTTGGACAGCCAAGAGACCCAGTACTTC.

V usage is TRBV7-3 and J usage is TRBJ1-2; perhaps TRBD1 as D (6 bases). The CDR3 runs 14 residues. Germline loops: CDR1 SGHTA, CDR2 FQGTGA. The V end was cut by 2 bases, the J end by 6 bases, with 13 bases between. The CDR3 here is CASSLGGSANGYTF. The CDR3 nucleotides read TGTGCCAGCAGCTTAGGGGGCTCAGCAAATGGCTACACCTTC.

CDR3 sequence (DNA): TGTGCCAGCAGTTTGGTGGAGGCAAAACTGTTTTTT. Encoded protein: CASSLVEAKLFF. This chain joins TRBV28 and TRBJ1-4; no clear D gene. The CDR3 length is 12 residues. Germline V gene data show CDR1 as MDHEN and CDR2 as SYDVKM. Trimming cost V 3 bases and J 10 bases, with 9 bases left between them.

This rearrangement joins TRBV5-1 to TRBJ2-1, with TRBD2 as a possible D gene (5 bases). The CDR3 length is 13 residues. The V and J ends lost 2 bases and 10 bases respectively, with 13 bases between them. Germline CDR1 is SGHRS and CDR2 is YFSETQ. This CDR3 is CASSFLGIGEQFF. CDR3 DNA: TGCGCCAGCAGCTTTCTCGGGATAGGCGAGCAGTTCTTC.

V usage is TRBV7-9 and J usage is TRBJ1-4, with TRBD1 as a possible D gene (6 bases). This CDR3 contains 18 residues. CDR1 and CDR2 (germline): SEHNR, FQNEAQ (reference sequence). Trimming cost V 5 bases and J 1 base, with 20 bases left between them. CDR3 nucleotide sequence: TGTGCCAGCAGCCAAAAGGCAGGGGCCGCTATAACTAATGAAAAACTGTTTTTT. Residues: CASSQKAGAAITNEKLFF.

The CDR3 reads CASSEEASQPQHF. The DNA for the CDR3 is TGTGCCAGCAGTGAAGAGGCCTCTCAGCCCCAGCATTTT. The rearrangement links TRBV6-4 to TRBJ1-5; D is ambiguous. The CDR3 extends over 13 amino acids. Germline CDR1 and CDR2: MRHNA and SNTAGT. Between the trimmed V and J ends, which lost 3 bases and 6 bases, there was a span of 9 bases.

Concerning this clone: This sample includes further DNA sequences coding for the same CDR3. The chain links TRBV29-1 to TRBJ1-1; tentative D call: TRBD1 (6 bases). Germline V gene sequence: CDR1 SQVTM, CDR2 ANQGSEA. This CDR3 is 13 amino acids long. Trimming cost V 5 bases and J 4 bases, with 14 bases left between them. CDR3 in DNA: TGCAGCGTTAGTGGGGGGGGGCTCACTGAAGCTTTCTTT. Translated: CSVSGGGLTEAFF.

V usage is TRBV11-2 and J usage is TRBJ2-1; TRBD1 matches at 9 bases. The V gene end was trimmed by 2 bases and the J gene end by 4 bases; junction bases not matched to a gene: 12. The CDR3 contains 18 residues. Germline CDR1 SGHAT, CDR2 FQNNGV. CDR3 nucleotides: TGTGCCAGCAGCTTAACCCTCGGGACAGGGCTAGGATACAATGAGCAGTTCTTC. This sequence encodes CASSLTLGTGLGYNEQFF.

The chain combines TRBV5-1 with TRBJ2-5; 12 nucleotides agree with TRBD1. The CDR3 loop spans 16 amino acids. The V and J ends lost 3 bases and 0 bases, in that order; junction bases with no gene match: 3. Germline loops: CDR1 SGHRS, CDR2 YFSETQ. This chain's CDR3 is CASSSGTGGYQETQYF. The CDR3 DNA is TGCGCCAGCAGCTCAGGGACAGGGGGCTACCAAGAGACCCAGTACTTC.

The rearrangement links TRBV19 to TRBJ2-2; D is possibly TRBD2 (6 bases). The CDR3 spans 15 residues. The germline CDR1 and CDR2 sequences are LNHDA and SQIVND (reference sequence). Trimming shortened V by 7 bases and J by 2 bases, and 14 bases separated the two germline ends. CDR3 protein: CASIGGAANTGELFF. The CDR3 nucleotides read TGTGCCAGTATAGGAGGGGCGGCTAACACCGGGGAGCTGTTTTTT.